Following are 31 T cell receptor beta chains from one sample sequenced in a study of blood T cell repertoires in COVID-19. Profiled with immunoSEQ multiplex PCR; TCRdb holds only in-frame clones, not every one. Of roughly 220,000 clones in the sample, approximately 80% were seen once. The source material was PBMCs or T cells enriched from blood (not recorded which). These receptors originate from a middle-aged woman with acute COVID-19.

The chain has TRBV11-1 and TRBJ2-6; 7 bases map to TRBD1. The germline V gene has CDR1 SGHAT and CDR2 FQDESV (reference sequence). Trimming cost V 5 bases and J 4 bases; bases outside gene matches: 5. This CDR3 comprises 15 residues. CDR3 sequence reads: CASSPTGAGANVLTF. DNA of the CDR3: TGTGCCAGCAGCCCCACAGGGGCAGGGGCCAACGTCCTGACTTTC.

V is TRBV19 and J is TRBJ1-6; weak D call: TRBD1 (6 bases). V was shortened by 4 bases and J by 7 bases, with 14 bases between the two germline ends. Germline CDR1 and CDR2: LNHDA and SQIVND (reference sequence). CDR3 length equals 15 residues. CDR3 coding DNA: TGTGCCAGTAGTACCGGGACACCGGGGAATTCACCCCTCCACTTT. Translating gives CASSTGTPGNSPLHF.

This rearrangement joins TRBV28 to TRBJ1-5, with 7 bases fitting TRBD1. The CDR3 contains 16 residues. Germline V gene sequence: CDR1 MDHEN, CDR2 SYDVKM. The trim removed 7 bases at V and 2 bases at J, leaving 11 bases unmatched. The CDR3 spells CASINPNRGGNQPQHF. CDR3 bases: TGTGCCAGCATCAATCCGAACAGGGGCGGCAATCAGCCCCAGCATTTT.

The rearrangement joins TRBV30 to TRBJ2-3; 7 nucleotides match TRBD1. The CDR3 sequence is 14 residues long. Germline CDR1 reads GTSNPN; CDR2 reads SVGIG (reference sequence). After removal of 5 bases from V and 0 bases from J, the junction contained 5 bases not matched to a gene. CDR3 nucleotides: TGTGCCTGGGACTTACAGGGGAGCACAGATACGCAGTATTTT. It translates to CAWDLQGSTDTQYF.

The V gene is TRBV18, the J gene TRBJ2-2, with 8 bases fitting TRBD1. The CDR3 covers 16 residues. V lost 0 bases to trimming and J lost 3 bases; unmatched junction nucleotides: 3. Looked up from germline, CDR1 is KGHSH and CDR2 is LQKENI. Here the CDR3 reads CASSPPGQGDTGELFF. In nucleotides, the CDR3 is TGTGCCAGCTCACCACCCGGACAGGGCGACACCGGGGAGCTGTTTTTT.

The chain has TRBV3-1 (or the pseudogene TRBV3-2) and TRBJ2-5; 8 bases align to TRBD2. There are 15 residues in the CDR3. The V and J ends lost 5 bases and 1 base, in that order; junction bases with no gene match: 6. The germline gives CDR1 LGHDT, CDR2 YNNKEL (reference sequence). The CDR3 region is CASSVSGALQETQYF. CDR3 nucleotides: TGTGCCAGCAGCGTTAGCGGGGCCCTCCAAGAGACCCAGTACTTC.

The chain carries TRBV6-6 and TRBJ1-2; 7 nucleotides line up with TRBD1. From germline, CDR1 is MNHNY and CDR2 SVGAGI (reference sequence). J gave up 6 bases and V 6 bases, and 19 bases lay outside the gene matches. This CDR3 contains 17 residues. The CDR3 DNA follows: TGTGCCAGCAGCCGAACCCGACAGGGCCAAGGAGAGGATGGCTACACCTTC. Translated, it gives CASSRTRQGQGEDGYTF.

This chain uses TRBV11-2 with TRBJ1-2; 7 positions agree with TRBD1. CDR1 and CDR2 from the germline V gene are SGHAT and FQNNGV. The CDR3 is 14 residues long. V gave up 5 bases and J gave up 1 base; unmatched junction bases: 4. Written as DNA, the CDR3 is TGTGCCAGCAGCCGACCAGGGGGTAACTATGGCTACACCTTC. Protein product: CASSRPGGNYGYTF.

This clone was counted once. The V call is TRBV28, the J call TRBJ1-4; D is uncertain. V dropped 4 bases and J dropped 5 bases, with 14 bases sitting between them. The CDR3 consists of 15 residues. Germline V gene sequence: CDR1 MDHEN, CDR2 SYDVKM. CDR3 amino acids: CASSSPRETNEKLFF. The CDR3 coding sequence is TGTGCCAGCAGTTCCCCACGGGAGACCAATGAAAAACTGTTTTTT.

This chain uses TRBV9 with TRBJ1-4; 7 nucleotides align to TRBD1. The germline V gene has CDR1 SGDLS and CDR2 YYNGEE. The CDR3 runs 15 residues. Unmatched junction bases numbered 6, after V lost 4 bases and J lost 3 bases. CDR3: CASSPRQGANEKLFF. CDR3 bases: TGTGCCAGCAGCCCCCGACAGGGCGCTAATGAAAAACTGTTTTTT.

The chain combines TRBV12-3 or TRBV12-4 with TRBJ1-1; D is uncertain. Trimming took 8 bases from V and 2 from J, leaving 12 bases between them. The CDR3 runs to 13 residues. The CDR3 here is CASRPTVNTEAFF. CDR3 coding DNA: TGTGCCAGCCGCCCCACAGTAAACACTGAAGCTTTCTTT.

The chain links TRBV10-3 to TRBJ1-6; D perhaps matches TRBD1 (5 bases). With 2 bases removed from V and 6 bases from J, the gap between germline ends came to 8 bases. The CDR3 totals 14 residues. Germline V gene data show CDR1 as ENHRY and CDR2 as SYGVKD. The CDR3 is CAISEDSFNSPLHF. The CDR3 DNA follows: TGTGCCATCAGTGAGGACAGTTTTAATTCACCCCTCCACTTT.

The chain links TRBV6-5 to TRBJ2-2; TRBD1 matches at 7 bases. The ends lost 6 bases at V and 6 bases at J; junction bases unmatched: 4. This CDR3 spans 13 amino acids. Looked up from germline, CDR1 is MNHEY and CDR2 is SVGAGI. CDR3 nucleotides: TGTGCCAGCAGACAAGGGGGCCCCGGGGAGCTGTTTTTT. This gives the protein CASRQGGPGELFF.

The gene calls are TRBV5-3 and TRBJ1-5; D remains ambiguous. TRBV5-3 is designated an ORF whose function remains uncertain. The CDR3 extends over 14 amino acids. Trimming removed 4 bases from V and 1 base from J, with 9 bases in between. The CDR3 here is CARSKRGSNQPQHF. The DNA of the CDR3 is TGTGCCAGAAGCAAGAGAGGGAGCAATCAGCCCCAGCATTTT.

The rearrangement links TRBV5-5 to TRBJ2-3; 11 bases line up with TRBD2. With V trimmed by 4 bases and J by 1 base, 11 bases remained unmatched. The germline V gene has CDR1 SGHKS and CDR2 YYEKEE (reference sequence). CDR3 size: 18 residues. The CDR3 DNA is TGTGCCAGCAGCCTTCCCCACCTGACTAGCGGGGGCACAGATACGCAGTATTTT. Its translation: CASSLPHLTSGGTDTQYF.

V usage is TRBV5-1 and J usage is TRBJ1-4; unclear D gene. In germline, CDR1 is SGHRS, CDR2 YFSETQ. This CDR3 region has 13 residues. The V end lost 1 base, the J end lost 3 bases, and 4 bases lay between the germline ends. The CDR3 sequence is CASSLSANEKLFF. The CDR3 region has the DNA TGCGCCAGCAGCTTGTCAGCTAATGAAAAACTGTTTTTT.

The chain has TRBV7-9 and TRBJ2-2, with 7 bases aligning to TRBD1. CDR1 and CDR2 (germline): SEHNR, FQNEAQ (reference sequence). The length of the CDR3 is 15 residues. After removal of 5 bases from V and 0 bases from J, the junction contained 3 bases not matched to a gene. The CDR3 nucleotides read TGTGCCAGCAGCGCTCAGGGGGCGAACACCGGGGAGCTGTTTTTT. Translating gives CASSAQGANTGELFF.

This clone was detected once. J is TRBJ2-1 and V is TRBV19, with 7 bases identical to TRBD2. Trimming at V came to 5 bases and at J to 2 bases, leaving 6 bases not matched to a gene. In germline, CDR1 is LNHDA, CDR2 SQIVND (reference sequence). There are 15 residues in the CDR3. The CDR3 reads CASSPQRGAYNEQFF. CDR3 bases: TGTGCCAGTAGTCCTCAGCGGGGAGCCTACAATGAGCAGTTCTTC.

The chain uses TRBV9 and TRBJ1-1; weak D call: TRBD1 (5 bases). CDR3 length: 13 residues. The V and J ends lost 2 bases and 3 bases respectively, with 8 bases between them. Germline V gives CDR1 SGDLS, CDR2 YYNGEE. The CDR3 sequence: CASSVGADTEAFF. The CDR3 DNA sequence: TGTGCCAGCAGCGTTGGGGCCGACACTGAAGCTTTCTTT. Full variable domain (missing parts from reference TRBV9 and TRBJ1-1): DSGVTQTPKHLITATGQRVTLRCSPRSGDLSVYWYQQSLDQGLQFLIQYYNGEERAKGNILERFSAQQFPDLHSELNLSSLELGDSALYFCASSVGADTEAFFGQGTRLTVV.

This clone has a single count. V usage is TRBV6-5 and J usage is TRBJ2-7, with 12 nucleotides matching TRBD2. The CDR3 covers 13 residues. CDR1 and CDR2 (germline): MNHEY, SVGAGI. J lost 5 bases, V lost 10 bases, and 6 bases had no gene match. CDR3: CATGLAGFDEQYF. The CDR3 nucleotides are TGTGCCACCGGACTAGCGGGATTCGACGAGCAGTACTTC.

The chain combines TRBV3-1 (or the pseudogene TRBV3-2) with TRBJ1-1; D unclear. Trimming left V 2 bases short and J 6 bases short, with 13 bases between. The CDR3 spans 14 residues. CDR1 and CDR2 (germline): LGHDT, YNNKEL (reference sequence). This chain's CDR3 is CASSQRGAPSEAFF. The CDR3 nucleotides are TGTGCCAGCAGCCAACGGGGAGCCCCCTCTGAAGCTTTCTTT.

The CDR3 DNA is TGTGCCGTTAGGGGACGGGAGCATTCACCCCTCCACTTT. The encoded protein is CAVRGREHSPLHF. The chain combines TRBV19 with TRBJ1-6, with D perhaps matching TRBD1 (5 bases). The V gene's germline CDR1 is LNHDA and CDR2 SQIVND (reference sequence). Trimming left V 11 bases short and J 8 bases short, with 16 bases between. The CDR3 covers 13 residues.

The rearrangement joins TRBV7-3 to TRBJ2-1, with a possible D match to TRBD2 (6 bases). V lost 2 bases and J lost 6, with 17 bases in between. CDR1 SGHTA and CDR2 FQGTGA come from the germline V gene. This CDR3 region has 16 residues. CDR3 residues: CASSLYGGSWANEQFF. CDR3 DNA sequence: TGTGCCAGCAGCTTATACGGAGGGAGTTGGGCCAATGAGCAGTTCTTC.

The CDR3 coding sequence is TGTGCCATCAGAAACCCGGGACAGTCCTACGAGCAGTACTTC. Its translation: CAIRNPGQSYEQYF. The chain recombines TRBV10-3 with TRBJ2-7, with 7 bases that match TRBD1. Germline V gene data show CDR1 as ENHRY and CDR2 as SYGVKD. The CDR3 totals 14 residues. V gave up 6 bases and J gave up 1 base; unmatched junction bases: 6.

The chain employs TRBV6-1 and TRBJ2-7, with TRBD1 matching 9 bases. This CDR3 has 15 amino acids. Trimming cost V 2 bases and J 6 bases; bases outside gene matches: 8. The germline V gene has CDR1 MNHNS and CDR2 SASEGT. The CDR3 reads CASSERTGVLSEQYF. CDR3 bases: TGTGCCAGCAGTGAAAGGACAGGGGTCCTAAGCGAGCAGTACTTC.

The V and J genes are TRBV29-1 and TRBJ2-3; 10 nucleotides match TRBD2. Unmatched junction bases numbered 8, after V lost 6 bases and J lost 5 bases. The CDR3 loop spans 14 amino acids. Germline CDR1 is SQVTM and CDR2 is ANQGSEA. CDR3 residues: CSVDRSGRLDTQYF. Here the CDR3 DNA reads TGCAGCGTCGATCGTAGCGGGAGGTTAGATACGCAGTATTTT.

The chain uses TRBV25-1 and TRBJ1-2; 11 bases fit TRBD1. V dropped 3 bases and J dropped 4; count of bases not matched to a gene: 4. Germline assignment: CDR1 MGHDK and CDR2 SYGVNS. There are 15 residues in the CDR3. DNA for the CDR3: TGTGCCAGCAGTGACCCGGGACAGGGGGGCTATGGCTACACCTTC. This translates into CASSDPGQGGYGYTF.

The chain links TRBV29-1 to TRBJ2-2, with TRBD1 identical over 9 bases. There are 13 residues in the CDR3. In germline, CDR1 is SQVTM, CDR2 ANQGSEA. The junction had 4 bases not matched to a gene; V was cut back by 7 bases and J by 4 bases. The CDR3 DNA reads TGCAGCGGGGACAGGGCGGGCACCGGGGAGCTGTTTTTT. As protein: CSGDRAGTGELFF.

The chain uses TRBV27 and TRBJ1-1; 12 positions match TRBD1. Germline-derived CDR1 and CDR2 are MNHEY and SMNVEV (reference sequence). There are 15 residues in the CDR3. J was trimmed by 5 bases and V by 6 bases; bases with no gene match: 7. In DNA form, the CDR3 reads TGTGCCAGCAGGTCGGGACAGGGGGCTGGTACTGAAGCTTTCTTT. Its protein product is CASRSGQGAGTEAFF.

This chain joins TRBV4-2 and TRBJ2-2; 8 nucleotides agree with TRBD2. Germline CDR1 LGHNA, CDR2 YNFKEQ. The CDR3 has 17 amino acids. After removal of 2 bases from V and 1 base from J, the junction contained 6 bases not matched to a gene. DNA for the CDR3: TGTGCCAGCAGCCAAAACCAGCGGGAGTGGAACACCGGGGAGCTGTTTTTT. It encodes CASSQNQREWNTGELFF.

The rearrangement uses TRBV19 and TRBJ1-1, with TRBD1 matching 7 bases. Germline assignment: CDR1 LNHDA and CDR2 SQIVND (reference sequence). V was clipped by 6 bases and J by 0 bases; unmatched bases: 10. The CDR3 runs 16 residues. CDR3 nucleotide sequence: TGTGCCAGTAGAAGGGACAGAACAGGACTGAACACTGAAGCTTTCTTT. This encodes CASRRDRTGLNTEAFF.